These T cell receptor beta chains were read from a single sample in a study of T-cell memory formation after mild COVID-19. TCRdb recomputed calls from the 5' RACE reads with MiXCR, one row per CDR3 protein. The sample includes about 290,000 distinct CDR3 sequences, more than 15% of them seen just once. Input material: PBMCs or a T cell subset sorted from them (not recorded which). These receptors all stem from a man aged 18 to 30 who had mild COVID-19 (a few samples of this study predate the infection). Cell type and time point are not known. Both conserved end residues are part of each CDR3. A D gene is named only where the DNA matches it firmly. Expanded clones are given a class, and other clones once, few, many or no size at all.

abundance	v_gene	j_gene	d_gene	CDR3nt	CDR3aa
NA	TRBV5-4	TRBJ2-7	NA	TGTGCCAGCAGCTTGTATCGCTCCGAGCAGTACTTC	CASSLYRSEQYF
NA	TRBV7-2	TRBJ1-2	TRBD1	TGTGCCGCGACAGGGGGAAGAGGCTATGGCTACACCTTC	CAATGGRGYGYTF
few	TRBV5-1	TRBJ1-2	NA	TGCGCCAGCAGCTTGGTGCTCGGGGGCTGGGACTATGGCTACACCTTC	CASSLVLGGWDYGYTF
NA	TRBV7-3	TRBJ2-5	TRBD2	TGTGCCAGCAGCTTGGATAGCGGGGGGCCCCAGTACTTC	CASSLDSGGPQYF
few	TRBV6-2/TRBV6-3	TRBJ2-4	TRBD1	TGTGCCAGCAGTTACGATCAGGGGGCAACCAAAAACATTCAGTACTTC	CASSYDQGATKNIQYF
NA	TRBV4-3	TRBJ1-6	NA	TGCGCCAGCAGCCAAGATAGAGAAGGGAATTCACCCCTCCACTTT	CASSQDREGNSPLHF
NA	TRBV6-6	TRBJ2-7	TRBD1	TGTGCCAGCAGCGCCGGGACAGCCTACGAGCAGTACTTC	CASSAGTAYEQYF
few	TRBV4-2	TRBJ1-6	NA	TGTGCCAGCAGCCAAGATCTTCGCCAGCCTTCACCCCTCCACTTT	CASSQDLRQPSPLHF
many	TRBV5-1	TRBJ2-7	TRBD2	TGCGCCAGCAGCATATTGACTAGCGTCGACTACGAGCAGTACTTC	CASSILTSVDYEQYF
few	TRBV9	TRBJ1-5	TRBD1	TGTGCCAGCAGCGTCCGGGACAGGGGGCTCCAGCATTTT	CASSVRDRGLQHF
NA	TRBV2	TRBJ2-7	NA	TGTGCCAGCAGTGAAACAGGGATCTACGAGCAGTACTTC	CASSETGIYEQYF
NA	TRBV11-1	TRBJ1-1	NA	TGTGCCAGCAGCGGTTGGGGGATCTGGACTGAAGCTTTCTTT	CASSGWGIWTEAFF
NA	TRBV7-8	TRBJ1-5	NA	TGTGCCAGCAGCCAGGGACGGGGGGTCAATCAGCCCCAGCATTTT	CASSQGRGVNQPQHF
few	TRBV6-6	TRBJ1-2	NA	TGTGCCAGCAGTTACGGGGAGGATCACCCTAACTATGGCTACACCTTC	CASSYGEDHPNYGYTF
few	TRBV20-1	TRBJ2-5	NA	TGCAGTGCCGACCGGGACTACCAAGAGACCCAGTACTTC	CSADRDYQETQYF
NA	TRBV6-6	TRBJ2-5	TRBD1	TGTGCCAGCAGCTCCGGGACAGGGGTCTGGGAGACCCAGTACTTC	CASSSGTGVWETQYF
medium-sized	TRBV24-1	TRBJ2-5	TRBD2	TGTGCCACCAGTGATCGTGCGGGGGGCCCGAAAGAGACCCAGTACTTC	CATSDRAGGPKETQYF
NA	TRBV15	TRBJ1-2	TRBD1	TGTGCCACCAGCAGAGATTGGCCCGGGACAGCTGGCTACACCTTC	CATSRDWPGTAGYTF
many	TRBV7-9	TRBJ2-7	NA	TGTGCCAGCAGCTTCTTGGACGAGCAGTACTTC	CASSFLDEQYF
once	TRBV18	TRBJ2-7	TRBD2	TGTGCCAGCTCACCGAGGGAGGGCTCCTACGAGCAGTACTTC	CASSPREGSYEQYF
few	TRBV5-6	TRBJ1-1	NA	TGTGCCAGCAGCTTGCGGTTTGAAGCTTTCTTT	CASSLRFEAFF
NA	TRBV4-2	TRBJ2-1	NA	TGTGCCAGCAGCCAAGTAGAGGATGAGCAGTTCTTC	CASSQVEDEQFF
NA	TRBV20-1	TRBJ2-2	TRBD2	TGCAGTGCTCCAAGAGCGGGACACACCGGGGAGCTGTTTTTT	CSAPRAGHTGELFF
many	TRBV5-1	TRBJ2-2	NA	TGCGCCAGCAGCTCCATATTGAAGGGCGGGGAGCTGTTTTTT	CASSSILKGGELFF
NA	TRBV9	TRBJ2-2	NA	TGTGCCAGCAGCAAGAGCGGGGGGGAGCTGTTTTTT	CASSKSGGELFF
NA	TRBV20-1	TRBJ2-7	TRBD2	TGCAGTGCTAGCTTTATGACTAGCGGGGGTGAGCAGTACTTC	CSASFMTSGGEQYF
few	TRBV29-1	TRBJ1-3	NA	TGCAGCGCCCCCGGGCCATCTGGAAACACCATATATTTT	CSAPGPSGNTIYF
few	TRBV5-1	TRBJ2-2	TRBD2	TGCGCCAGCAGCTTGGCTAGCGGGGGGATTATCACCGGGGAGCTGTTTTTT	CASSLASGGIITGELFF
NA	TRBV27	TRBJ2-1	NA	TGTGCCAGCAGTCAAGCCCGGACGAGTTCTGGGAACAATGAGCAGTTCTTC	CASSQARTSSGNNEQFF
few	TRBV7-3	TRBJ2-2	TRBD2	TGTGCCAGCAGCTTAACGGGACTAGGAACCGGGGAGCTGTTTTTT	CASSLTGLGTGELFF
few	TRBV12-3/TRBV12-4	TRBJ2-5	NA	TGTGCCAGCAGTGCGGGCGAGGGGTTCCAAGAGACCCAGTACTTC	CASSAGEGFQETQYF
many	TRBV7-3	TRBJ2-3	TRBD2	TGTGCCAGCAGCCCGGGGGGGCTTAGCACAGATACGCAGTATTTT	CASSPGGLSTDTQYF
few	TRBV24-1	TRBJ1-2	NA	TGTGCCACCAGTGATACGGCGGGGGCGAGCGGCTACACCTTC	CATSDTAGASGYTF
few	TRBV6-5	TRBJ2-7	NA	TGTGCCAGCAGTTACTCGAGAGGGAGAGGCGAGCAGTACTTC	CASSYSRGRGEQYF
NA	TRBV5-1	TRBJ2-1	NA	TGCGCCAGCAGCTTGGGTCCCAGGAGCGATGGGCAGTTCTTC	CASSLGPRSDGQFF
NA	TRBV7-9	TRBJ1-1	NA	TGTGCCAGCAGCTTAGTAGTAGGACCGCGGGCTTTCTTT	CASSLVVGPRAFF
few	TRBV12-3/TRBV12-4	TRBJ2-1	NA	TGTGCCAGCAGCTCCCCCCCCTCAGGGATGAAGTTCTTC	CASSSPPSGMKFF
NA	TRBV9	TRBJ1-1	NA	TGTGCCAGCAGCGTCCGGGGCGGCACTGAAGCTTTCTTT	CASSVRGGTEAFF
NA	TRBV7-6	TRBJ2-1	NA	TGTGCCAGCAGCTACGCCACAGGGCCTGAGCAGTTCTTC	CASSYATGPEQFF
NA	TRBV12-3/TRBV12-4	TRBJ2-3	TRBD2	TGTGCCAGCAGTCCAAGCGGGGGGGCCCCAGATACGCAGTATTTT	CASSPSGGAPDTQYF
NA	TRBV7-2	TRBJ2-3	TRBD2	TGTGCCAGCAGCTTACTAGCGGGGGTCCGCACAGATACGCAGTATTTT	CASSLLAGVRTDTQYF
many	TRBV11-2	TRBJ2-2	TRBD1	TGTGCCAGCAGCTTGGCTGGACAGGGTAATGACGGGGAGCTGTTTTTT	CASSLAGQGNDGELFF
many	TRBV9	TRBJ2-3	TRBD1	TGTGCCAGCAGCGAGACAGGGGGCACAGATACGCAGTATTTT	CASSETGGTDTQYF
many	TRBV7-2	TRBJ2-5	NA	TGTGCCAGCAGTTTATCAGAGACCCAGTACTTC	CASSLSETQYF
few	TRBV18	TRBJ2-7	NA	TGTGCCAGCTCACCCTATCGCTCCTACGAGCAGTACTTC	CASSPYRSYEQYF
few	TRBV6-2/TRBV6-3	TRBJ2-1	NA	TGTGCCAGCAGCTCCATTGCCCAGGGAAATGAGCAGTTCTTC	CASSSIAQGNEQFF
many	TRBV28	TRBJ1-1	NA	TGTGCCAGCAGTTTCGCAGTTGGGAGGGGCGAGACTGAAGCTTTCTTT	CASSFAVGRGETEAFF
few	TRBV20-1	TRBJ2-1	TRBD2	TGCAGTGCTCAGGGACTAGCGTCTAGAAATGAGCAGTTCTTC	CSAQGLASRNEQFF
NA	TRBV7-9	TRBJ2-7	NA	TGTGCCAGCAGCCTCGGGACCCATCCCTACGAGCAGTACTTC	CASSLGTHPYEQYF
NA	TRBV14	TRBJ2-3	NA	TGTGCCAGCAGCCAAGATTCGGATACGCAGTATTTT	CASSQDSDTQYF
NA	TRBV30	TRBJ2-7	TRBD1	TGTGCCTGGAGATTCGGGACAGGACCCTACGAGCAGTACTTC	CAWRFGTGPYEQYF
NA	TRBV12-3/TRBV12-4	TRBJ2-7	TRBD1	TGTGCCAGCAGCGCGATTCCGGGACAGGTCCACTTC	CASSAIPGQVHF
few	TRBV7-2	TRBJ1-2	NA	TGTGCCAGCAGCCTACAGGGCGCGGCTGTAGGTTATGGCTACACCTTC	CASSLQGAAVGYGYTF
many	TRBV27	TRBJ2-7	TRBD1	TGTGCCAGCAGCTTCTCCGACAGGGGACTTAGCGAGCAGTACTTC	CASSFSDRGLSEQYF
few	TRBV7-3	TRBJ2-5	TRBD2	TGTGCCAGCAGGCCCGATAGCGGGGGGGCAGCGGCGACCCAGTACTTC	CASRPDSGGAAATQYF
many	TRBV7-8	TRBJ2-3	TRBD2	TGTGCCAGCAGCCAAGGACAGGACCAAAGGGGACTAGCGGGCAATACGCAGTATTTT	CASSQGQDQRGLAGNTQYF
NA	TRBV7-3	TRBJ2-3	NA	TGTGCCAGCAGCCTCGGACCCCCAGATACGCAGTATTTT	CASSLGPPDTQYF
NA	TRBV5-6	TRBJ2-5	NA	TGTGCCAGCAGCTATAGAGGTGTTGAGACCCAGTACTTC	CASSYRGVETQYF
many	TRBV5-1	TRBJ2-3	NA	TGCGCCAGCAGCTTTTTATTGGATACGCAGTATTTT	CASSFLLDTQYF
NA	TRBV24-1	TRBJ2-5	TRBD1	TGTGCCACCAGTGACCCCGGACAGGGGGGCTTTCAAGAGACCCAGTACTTC	CATSDPGQGGFQETQYF